A selection of T cell receptor beta chains follows, all from one sample in a study of blood T cell repertoires in COVID-19. Here immunoSEQ multiplex PCR was the method, and the copy in TCRdb shows in-frame clones only, minus some. The table shows 400,000 to 450,000 clones, with around 91% occurring only once. The specimen was PBMCs or T cells enriched from blood (not recorded which). The receptors here all came from a man aged 25 to 45 who had recovered from COVID-19. The CDR3 runs from the conserved cysteine through the conserved F or W. A D gene is named only where the DNA matches it firmly. Clone size is given for some rows only: seen once, a few or many times, or a class if the clone is expanded.

j_call v_call d_call clone_size cdr3_aa cdr3_nt
TRBJ1-5 TRBV13 TRBD1 . CASSSGQGVSNQPQHF TGTGCCAGCAGCTCGGGACAGGGGGTCAGCAATCAGCCCCAGCATTTT
TRBJ1-3 TRBV29-1 TRBD1 . CSGYGQGARNTIYF TGCAGCGGGTATGGACAGGGGGCGCGTAACACCATATATTTT
TRBJ2-7 TRBV3-1/TRBV3-2 . . CASSQTGVEQYF TGTGCCAGCAGCCAAACCGGGGTAGAGCAGTACTTC
TRBJ1-1 TRBV10-3 . . CAISGGQVGLVTEAFF TGTGCCATCAGTGGGGGGCAGGTGGGGTTGGTGACTGAAGCTTTCTTT
TRBJ1-2 TRBV19 TRBD1 . CASNWDRDGYGYTF TGTGCCAGTAATTGGGACAGGGATGGCTATGGCTACACCTTC
TRBJ2-3 TRBV3-1/TRBV3-2 . . CASSQPTRADTQYF TGTGCCAGCAGCCAACCGACTAGAGCAGATACGCAGTATTTT
TRBJ1-1 TRBV7-9 TRBD1 . CASSLPRTGVNTEAFF TGTGCCAGCAGCTTACCTCGGACAGGGGTGAACACTGAAGCTTTCTTT
TRBJ2-7 TRBV27 TRBD1 . CASSFRAGQGKEQYF TGTGCCAGCAGTTTCCGCGCGGGACAGGGGAAGGAGCAGTACTTC
TRBJ1-4 TRBV5-5 . . CASMMGGFNEKLFF TGTGCCAGCATGATGGGGGGGTTTAATGAAAAACTGTTTTTT
TRBJ2-7 TRBV5-5 . . CASSSMTDDEQYF TGTGCCAGCAGCTCGATGACAGACGACGAGCAGTACTTC
TRBJ2-7 TRBV5-1 TRBD1 . CASSGGTGNEQYF TGCGCCAGCAGCGGGGGGACAGGGAACGAGCAGTACTTC
TRBJ2-7 TRBV7-9 . . CASSLGLEDYEQYF TGTGCCAGCAGCTTAGGTCTAGAAGACTACGAGCAGTACTTC
TRBJ1-1 TRBV29-1 TRBD1 once CSEMDRDRIHTEAFF TGCAGCGAGATGGACCGGGACAGAATTCACACTGAAGCTTTCTTT
TRBJ1-6 TRBV28 . . CASRGESPLHF TGTGCCAGCAGAGGGGAATCACCCCTCCACTTT
TRBJ2-7 TRBV29-1 TRBD1 . CSVTGTGVYEQYF TGCAGCGTTACCGGGACAGGGGTCTACGAGCAGTACTTC
TRBJ2-3 TRBV28 TRBD2 . CASTQLAGGFSTDTQYF TGTGCCAGCACCCAGCTAGCGGGAGGGTTTAGCACAGATACGCAGTATTTT
TRBJ1-1 TRBV9 . . CASSSRFGTEAFF TGTGCCAGCAGCTCCCGGTTTGGCACTGAAGCTTTCTTT
TRBJ1-6 TRBV5-1 TRBD1 . CASSMDRRTSHSPLHF TGCGCCAGCAGTATGGACAGGCGGACTTCCCATTCACCCCTCCACTTT
TRBJ2-3 TRBV9 . . CASSVLSGVTDTQYF TGTGCCAGCAGCGTTCTTTCGGGAGTTACAGATACGCAGTATTTT
TRBJ2-7 TRBV7-9 TRBD2 . CASSSVGTSGYGQYF TGTGCCAGCAGCTCGGTAGGGACTAGCGGTTATGGGCAGTACTTC
TRBJ2-7 TRBV27 . . CASSLMAGRYEQYF TGTGCCAGCAGTTTAATGGCGGGACGGTACGAGCAGTACTTC
TRBJ1-1 TRBV5-1 . few CASSAIQGRNTEAFF TGCGCCAGCAGCGCAATACAGGGTCGGAACACTGAAGCTTTCTTT
TRBJ2-3 TRBV28 TRBD2 . CASSRREWGLADSGQYF TGTGCCAGCAGTCGAAGGGAGTGGGGACTAGCGGACTCGGGGCAGTATTTT
TRBJ1-4 TRBV2 . . CASSGAGTQGEKLFF TGTGCCAGCAGTGGAGCCGGGACTCAGGGCGAAAAACTGTTTTTT
TRBJ1-3 TRBV18 . . CASSPPGSPGNTIYF TGTGCCAGCTCACCACCGGGCAGCCCGGGAAACACCATATATTTT
TRBJ1-5 TRBV28 TRBD1 . CASSPAGQGGISTQHF TGTGCCAGCAGCCCCGCTGGACAGGGGGGAATCAGTACCCAGCATTTT
TRBJ1-1 TRBV5-1 TRBD1 . CASSLEGGRNTEAFF TGCGCCAGCAGCTTGGAAGGGGGCCGGAACACTGAAGCTTTCTTT
TRBJ2-7 TRBV9 TRBD1 . CASSERGGASYEQYF TGTGCCAGCAGCGAGAGAGGGGGCGCGTCCTACGAGCAGTACTTC
TRBJ2-7 TRBV6-5 TRBD1 . CASTIRQGYEQYF TGTGCCAGCACCATTAGACAGGGGTACGAGCAGTACTTC
TRBJ2-7 TRBV19 TRBD1 . CASRDRGSYEQYF TGTGCCAGCCGGGACAGGGGTTCCTACGAGCAGTACTTC
TRBJ2-3 TRBV19 TRBD2 . CATSGRARDTQYF TGTGCCACTAGCGGGAGGGCCCGGGATACGCAGTATTTT
TRBJ1-4 TRBV7-9 . . CAGGENEKLFF TGTGCTGGGGGGGAAAATGAAAAACTGTTTTTT
TRBJ2-5 TRBV4-1 TRBD2 . CASSHLAGGGETQYF TGCGCCAGCAGCCATTTAGCGGGAGGGGGGGAGACCCAGTACTTC
TRBJ2-2 TRBV5-1 TRBD1 . CASSFPRGQNTGELFF TGCGCCAGCAGCTTTCCTAGGGGGCAAAACACCGGGGAGCTGTTTTTT
TRBJ2-2 TRBV6-6 . . CASRLARETGELFF TGTGCCAGCAGACTAGCCCGGGAAACCGGGGAGCTGTTTTTT
TRBJ2-5 TRBV7-9 TRBD1 . CASSASQGAGWETQYF TGTGCCAGCAGCGCGTCCCAGGGGGCGGGTTGGGAGACCCAGTACTTC
TRBJ2-3 TRBV5-1 TRBD1 few CASSGGLRTGPTDTQYF TGCGCCAGCAGCGGGGGGTTGAGGACAGGGCCCACAGATACGCAGTATTTT
TRBJ2-7 TRBV27 . . CASSTGILMEQYF TGTGCCAGCAGTACCGGGATCTTAATGGAGCAGTACTTC
TRBJ2-2 TRBV2 TRBD1 . CASSEVGQGAGELFF TGTGCCAGCAGCGAGGTGGGACAGGGGGCCGGGGAGCTGTTTTTT